This T cell receptor beta chain was sequenced for a study of shared clonotypes between healthy human individuals. Findings and limits, study-wide: Around 5.4% of naive CD4 clonotypes were common to a handful of donors. Generation of non-shared clonotypes was less probable than generation of clonotypes shared by all four donors.

Trimming took off 6 bases at V and 7 bases at J, with 8 bases between the two ends. The CDR3 is made up of 10 amino acids. Germline values: CDR1 SQVTM, CDR2 ANQGSEA. The method was immunoSEQ multiplex PCR; TCRdb's version includes in-frame clones alone and lacks a portion of them. The sample has nearly 1,000,000 clones, about three quarters seen once. Remarks on this clone: Antigen unknown.

This sequence joins TRBV29-1 and TRBJ2-3; no clear D. Sequenced sample: memory CD4+ T cells sorted from blood. Documented subset: CD45RA-negative fraction. The TCR was taken from a man between 18 and 35 years old in good health. The CDR3 nucleotides are TGCAGCGTCGAACGGAATACGCAGTATTTT. It translates to CSVERNTQYF.